The source of this TCR beta chain is a study of technical replicates of blood from a few donors. The V gene's germline CDR1 is MNHNY and CDR2 SVGAGI (reference sequence). V was shortened by 2 bases and J by 5 bases, with 9 bases between the two germline ends. CDR3 size: 13 residues. Profiled with immunoSEQ multiplex PCR; TCRdb holds only in-frame clones, not every one. The sample carries about 74,000 clones, approximately 95% recorded once. V gene TRBV6-6 combines with J gene TRBJ2-5; D might be TRBD1 (5 bases). The specimen was T cells isolated from PBMCs. The sequence was obtained from a human donor in good health. For the CDR3, the DNA is TGTGCCAGCAGTTACAGGGGTGAGGAGACCCAGTACTTC. Translating it yields CASSYRGEETQYF.